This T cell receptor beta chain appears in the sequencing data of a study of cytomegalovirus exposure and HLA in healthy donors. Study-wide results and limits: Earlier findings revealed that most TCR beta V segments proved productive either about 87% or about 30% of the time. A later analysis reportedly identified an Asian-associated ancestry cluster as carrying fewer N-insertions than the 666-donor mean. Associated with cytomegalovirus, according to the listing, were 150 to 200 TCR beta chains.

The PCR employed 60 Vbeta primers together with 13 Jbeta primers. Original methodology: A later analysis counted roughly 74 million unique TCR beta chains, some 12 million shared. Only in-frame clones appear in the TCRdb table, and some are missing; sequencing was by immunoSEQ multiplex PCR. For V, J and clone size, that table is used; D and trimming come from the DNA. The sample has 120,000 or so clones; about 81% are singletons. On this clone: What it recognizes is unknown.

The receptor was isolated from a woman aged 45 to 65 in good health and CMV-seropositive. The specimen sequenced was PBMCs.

The CDR3: CASSFAGGGTDTQYF. In DNA, the CDR3 is TGTGCCAGCAGCTTCGCGGGGGGAGGGACAGATACGCAGTATTTT. The chain carries TRBV5-4 and TRBJ2-3, with 8 bases identical to TRBD2. The ends lost 2 bases at V and 3 bases at J; junction bases unmatched: 5. Germline V gene lookup returns CDR1 SGHNT and CDR2 YYREEE (reference sequence). The CDR3 is made up of 15 amino acids.